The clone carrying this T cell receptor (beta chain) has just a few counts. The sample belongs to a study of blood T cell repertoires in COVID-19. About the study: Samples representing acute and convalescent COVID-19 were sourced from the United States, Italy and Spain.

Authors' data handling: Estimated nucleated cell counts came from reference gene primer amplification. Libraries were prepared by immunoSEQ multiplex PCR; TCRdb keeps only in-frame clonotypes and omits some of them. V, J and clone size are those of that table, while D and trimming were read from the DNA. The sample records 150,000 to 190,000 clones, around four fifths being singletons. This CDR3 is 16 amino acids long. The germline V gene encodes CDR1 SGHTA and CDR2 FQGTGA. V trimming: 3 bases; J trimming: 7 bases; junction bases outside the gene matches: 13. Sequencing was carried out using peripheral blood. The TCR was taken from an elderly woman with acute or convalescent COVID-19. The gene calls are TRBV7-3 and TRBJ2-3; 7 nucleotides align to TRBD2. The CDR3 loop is CASSLGIREAVYTQYF. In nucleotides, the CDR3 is TGTGCCAGCAGCTTGGGAATCCGGGAGGCCGTCTATACGCAGTATTTT.